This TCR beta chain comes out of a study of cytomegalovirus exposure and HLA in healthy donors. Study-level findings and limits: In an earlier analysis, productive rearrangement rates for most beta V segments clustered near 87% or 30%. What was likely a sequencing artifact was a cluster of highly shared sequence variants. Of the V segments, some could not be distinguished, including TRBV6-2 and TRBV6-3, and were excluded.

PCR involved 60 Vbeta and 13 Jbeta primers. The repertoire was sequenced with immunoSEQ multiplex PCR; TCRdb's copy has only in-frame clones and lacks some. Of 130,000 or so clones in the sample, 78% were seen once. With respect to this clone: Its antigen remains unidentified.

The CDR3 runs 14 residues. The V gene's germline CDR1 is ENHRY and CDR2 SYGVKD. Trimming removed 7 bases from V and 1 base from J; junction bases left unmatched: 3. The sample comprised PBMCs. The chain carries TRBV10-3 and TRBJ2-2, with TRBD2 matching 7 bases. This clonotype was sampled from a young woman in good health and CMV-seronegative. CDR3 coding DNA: TGTGCCATCACGGCTAGCGGGAACACCGGGGAGCTGTTTTTT. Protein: CAITASGNTGELFF.